This T cell receptor (beta chain) is drawn from a study of cytomegalovirus exposure and HLA in healthy donors. About the research overall: The study's early data release held tens of millions of unique TCRs from HLA-typed donors.

Findings and caveats of the study: Researchers had no immune exposure information except CMV serostatus available. Reportedly, diagnosis of cytomegalovirus status by the classifier showed high specificity and sensitivity. Later analysis reportedly placed an Asian-associated ancestry cluster below the roughly 690-donor mean in N-insertions.

In regard to this clone: The antigen remains unidentified.

Trimming left V 8 bases short and J 2 bases short, with 19 bases between. From germline, CDR1 is SNHLY and CDR2 FYNNEI. This CDR3 is built from 15 residues. The PCR made use of 60 Vbeta and 13 Jbeta primers. Produced via immunoSEQ multiplex PCR; TCRdb's table is partial and in-frame only. The table records 150,000 to 200,000 clones, roughly three quarters of them present only once. The source of this sequence is a male donor in good health and CMV-seronegative. Material for sequencing was PBMCs. V usage is TRBV2 and J usage is TRBJ2-7, with D possibly being TRBD1 (5 bases). CDR3 sequence (DNA): TGTGCCAGCTCCCTTCAGGGAAGTGGGGCCTACGAGCAGTACTTC. Amino acids: CASSLQGSGAYEQYF.